These T cell receptor beta chains were read from a single sample in a study of control samples from healthy donors and cancer patients. Data came from immunoSEQ multiplex PCR; TCRdb stores just in-frame clones and leaves some out. The sample includes approximately 170,000 clones, more than 90% seen only once; the top ten take over 1.1%. The material sequenced was blood. The receptors were gathered from a man under 40 in good health. CDR3s include the opening cysteine and the closing phenylalanine or tryptophan. Fields, in order: J gene, V gene, clone size, CDR3 length, D gene, CDR3 protein, CDR3 DNA. D genes are given only for firm matches. Size is omitted from some rows. Given values are once, few, many or a class for expanded clones.

>TRBJ2-5|TRBV20-1|-|13|-
CSASLLEGETQYF
TGCAGTGCTAGTCTTCTAGAGGGGGAGACCCAGTACTTC
>TRBJ2-5|TRBV7-9|-|16|TRBD1
CASSLPDRGIRETQYF
TGTGCCAGCAGCTTACCGGACAGGGGGATCCGGGAGACCCAGTACTTC
>TRBJ2-6|TRBV12-2|-|22|-
CASRSTPGQGNFRSSGANVLTF
TGTGCAAGTCGCTCAACTCCGGGACAGGGGAATTTTCGGTCTTCTGGGGCCAACGTCCTGACTTTC
>TRBJ2-3|TRBV9|-|14|-
CASSKGGKADTQYF
TGTGCCAGCAGTAAGGGGGGAAAGGCAGATACGCAGTATTTT
>TRBJ2-2|TRBV27|-|14|-
CASSYSTGTGELFF
TGTGCCAGCAGTTACTCCACCGGCACCGGGGAGCTGTTTTTT
>TRBJ2-2|TRBV19|-|14|TRBD1
CASFDRGNTGELFF
TGTGCCAGTTTTGACAGGGGTAACACCGGGGAGCTGTTTTTT
>TRBJ1-1|TRBV4-2|-|15|TRBD1
CASSPPGQGAREAFF
TGTGCCAGCAGCCCTCCGGGACAGGGGGCTAGGGAAGCTTTCTTT
>TRBJ2-3|TRBV5-8|-|15|-
CASSSGTTSTDTQYF
TGTGCCAGCAGCTCCGGGACAACTAGCACAGATACGCAGTATTTT
>TRBJ1-1|TRBV7-9|-|14|-
CASRLDGGNTEAFF
TGTGCCAGCAGGTTGGACGGGGGAAATACTGAAGCTTTCTTT
>TRBJ1-1|TRBV11-2|-|14|-
CASSSQGRNTEAFF
TGTGCCAGCAGCTCACAGGGAAGGAACACTGAAGCTTTCTTT
>TRBJ2-5|TRBV9|-|15|-
CASSVAGGTQETQYF
TGTGCCAGCAGCGTAGCTGGGGGAACACAAGAGACCCAGTACTTC
>TRBJ2-2|TRBV2|-|14|TRBD2
CASNRLAGTGELFF
TGTGCCAGCAACCGACTAGCGGGAACCGGGGAGCTGTTTTTT
>TRBJ2-1|TRBV19|-|14|TRBD1
CASSRRDRDNEQFF
TGTGCCAGTAGTAGACGGGACAGAGACAATGAGCAGTTCTTC
>TRBJ1-2|TRBV27|-|11|-
CASRQGFGYTF
TGTGCCAGCAGACAGGGATTTGGCTACACCTTC
>TRBJ1-2|TRBV12-3/TRBV12-4|-|13|-
CASSLGQSYGYTF
TGTGCCAGCAGTCTAGGACAGAGCTATGGCTACACCTTC
>TRBJ1-4|TRBV7-9|-|18|-
CASSPFGGGTTTNEKLFF
TGTGCCAGCAGCCCCTTCGGTGGGGGGACTACAACTAATGAAAAACTGTTTTTT
>TRBJ1-1|TRBV19|once|13|-
CASSIVDSTEAFF
TGTGCCAGTAGTATAGTTGACAGCACTGAAGCTTTCTTT
>TRBJ1-3|TRBV30|-|13|TRBD1
CASDRNVGNTIYF
TGTGCCTCGGACAGGAATGTGGGAAACACCATATATTTT
>TRBJ2-3|TRBV21-1|-|12|-
CASSEQDLTQYF
TGTGCCAGCAGCGAACAAGACCTCACGCAGTATTTT
>TRBJ2-2|TRBV30|-|12|-
CAWNLFTGELFF
TGTGCCTGGAATTTATTCACCGGGGAGCTGTTTTTT
>TRBJ1-1|TRBV27|-|12|TRBD1
CASSVQGTEAFF
TGTGCCAGCAGTGTACAGGGGACTGAAGCTTTCTTT
>TRBJ2-5|TRBV14|-|12|-
CASSQVWETQYF
TGTGCCAGCAGCCAAGTTTGGGAGACCCAGTACTTC
>TRBJ1-1|TRBV9|once|12|-
CASSAMNTEAFF
TGTGCCAGCAGCGCAATGAACACTGAAGCTTTCTTT
>TRBJ1-2|TRBV5-5|-|14|-
CASSPKQGNYGYTF
TGTGCCAGCAGCCCAAAACAGGGCAACTATGGCTACACCTTC
>TRBJ1-6|TRBV23-1|-|11|-
CASSKVTPFHF
TGCGCCAGCAGTAAGGTGACCCCTTTCCACTTT
>TRBJ2-7|TRBV29-1|-|16|TRBD1
CSVNGGQGPASYEQYF
TGCAGCGTTAACGGGGGACAGGGCCCTGCATCCTACGAGCAGTACTTC
>TRBJ2-3|TRBV9|few|16|TRBD2
CASSNLSGRATDTQYF
TGTGCCAGCAGCAACCTTAGCGGGAGGGCCACAGATACGCAGTATTTT
>TRBJ2-1|TRBV5-6|-|16|-
CASSLTTGRTHNEQFF
TGTGCCAGCAGCTTAACGACAGGTAGGACACACAATGAGCAGTTCTTC
>TRBJ2-3|TRBV18|once|13|-
CASSPGGGIGQYF
TGTGCCAGCTCACCAGGCGGCGGGATAGGGCAGTATTTT
>TRBJ1-5|TRBV11-2|-|13|-
CASSEAGSQPQHF
TGTGCCAGCAGCGAAGCTGGGTCTCAGCCCCAGCATTTT
>TRBJ2-3|TRBV7-9|-|17|TRBD2
CASSSTVGAAGAYWGYF
TGTGCCAGCAGTTCTACGGTGGGAGCAGCGGGGGCCTACTGGGGGTATTTT
>TRBJ1-3|TRBV2|-|15|-
CASTRTLVSGNTIYF
TGTGCCAGCACCCGCACCTTAGTCTCTGGAAACACCATATATTTT
>TRBJ2-7|TRBV30|-|13|TRBD1
CAWKGQFHYEQYF
TGTGCCTGGAAGGGACAGTTTCATTACGAGCAGTACTTC
>TRBJ2-7|TRBV5-6|-|14|TRBD2
CASSRLAGAGEQYF
TGTGCCAGCAGCAGACTAGCGGGAGCGGGCGAGCAGTACTTC
>TRBJ1-4|TRBV5-1|-|15|-
CASSLDPATNEKLFF
TGCGCCAGCAGCTTAGATCCTGCAACTAATGAAAAACTGTTTTTT
>TRBJ1-3|TRBV10-1|-|12|-
CASSRLGNTIYF
TGCGCCAGCAGTCGTCTTGGAAACACCATATATTTT
>TRBJ1-1|TRBV30|-|13|TRBD1
CAWSQGAVTEAFF
TGTGCCTGGAGTCAGGGGGCTGTAACTGAAGCTTTCTTT
>TRBJ1-1|TRBV11-2|-|15|TRBD1
CASSFFGTGRTEAFF
TGTGCCAGCAGCTTCTTTGGGACAGGCCGCACTGAAGCTTTCTTT
>TRBJ2-7|TRBV4-2|-|15|-
CASSQDQTSFREQYF
TGTGCCAGCAGCCAAGATCAGACTAGTTTCCGCGAGCAGTACTTC
>TRBJ1-6|TRBV19|-|15|TRBD1
CASSILLQGSSPLHF
TGTGCCAGTAGTATTTTGTTACAGGGGAGCTCACCCCTCCACTTT
>TRBJ2-7|TRBV7-9|-|14|-
CASSSRTPAGEQYF
TGTGCCAGCAGCTCAAGGACACCCGCGGGCGAGCAGTACTTC